Shown below are 13 T cell receptor beta chains from a single sample sequenced in a study of T cell responses to AZD1222 COVID-19 vaccine. Method: immunoSEQ multiplex PCR; TCRdb's copy keeps in-frame clones and lacks some. The repertoire holds approximately 100,000 clones, 90% seen once, with 8% in the top ten. Material: peripheral blood, obtained 28 days after the second AZD1222 dose. The receptors were sampled from an adult who received the AZD1222 COVID-19 vaccine.

This clone was counted once. Within the sample, other DNA sequences also encode this same CDR3. The chain employs TRBV11-3 and TRBJ1-1, with 7 bases aligning to TRBD1. Germline V lookup: CDR1 SGHNT, CDR2 YENEEA. The CDR3 covers 13 residues. The V and J ends lost 3 bases and 3 bases, in that order; junction bases with no gene match: 1. The CDR3 spells CASSLQGDTEAFF. The CDR3 DNA reads as TGTGCCAGCAGCTTGCAGGGGGACACTGAAGCTTTCTTT.

This chain uses TRBV5-1 with TRBJ2-5, with a tentative D call TRBD1 (6 bases). V dropped 3 bases and J dropped 1 base, with 16 bases sitting between them. Germline lookup yields CDR1 SGHRS and CDR2 YFSETQ. The CDR3 contains 16 residues. The CDR3: CASSSGYGTPQETQYF. The CDR3 region has the DNA TGCGCCAGCAGCTCCGGATATGGGACACCCCAAGAGACCCAGTACTTC.

This clone occurred once. In DNA, the CDR3 is TGTGCCAGCAGGAGATCGGGACAGGGGGCTTTCGAGCAGTACTTC. As protein: CASRRSGQGAFEQYF. The rearrangement links TRBV6-5 to TRBJ2-7; TRBD1 agrees at 12 bases. Germline CDR1 reads MNHEY; CDR2 reads SVGAGI. CDR3 length: 15 amino acids. V trimming: 6 bases; J trimming: 6 bases; junction bases outside the gene matches: 9.

The V and J genes are TRBV6-5 and TRBJ2-7; 9 nucleotides match TRBD1. This CDR3 comprises 15 residues. V was pared by 10 bases and J by 0 bases, with 10 bases of the junction left unmatched. CDR1 is MNHEY, CDR2 SVGAGI, per germline. Written as DNA, the CDR3 is TGTGCCACCCGCTCGGGGACAGGGAGCTCCTACGAGCAGTACTTC. Its translation is CATRSGTGSSYEQYF.

This chain joins TRBV11-2 and TRBJ1-4, with TRBD1 matching over 7 bases. The CDR3 extends over 15 amino acids. Germline lookup yields CDR1 SGHAT and CDR2 FQNNGV. With V trimmed by 6 bases and J by 7 bases, 11 bases remained unmatched. In nucleotides, the CDR3 is TGTGCCAGCAGTAACGCGACAGGGAGGGGTGAAAAACTGTTTTTT. Protein sequence: CASSNATGRGEKLFF.

V gene TRBV30 combines with J gene TRBJ1-1; D uncertain. CDR3 length equals 12 residues. V dropped 3 bases and J dropped 8 bases, with 13 bases sitting between them. CDR1 and CDR2 (germline): GTSNPN, SVGIG (reference sequence). The CDR3 protein is CAWRAGQLEAFF. DNA for the CDR3: TGTGCCTGGAGGGCGGGCCAGCTCGAAGCTTTCTTT.

V is TRBV15 and J is TRBJ2-1; 7 bases map to TRBD1. CDR1 and CDR2 from the germline V gene are LNHNV and YYDKDF (reference sequence). The CDR3 has 15 amino acids. Trimming cost V 9 bases and J 3 bases; bases outside gene matches: 11. This chain's CDR3 is CATESPGQSYNEQFF. CDR3 DNA sequence: TGTGCCACAGAAAGTCCGGGACAGAGCTACAATGAGCAGTTCTTC.

The V call is TRBV6-5, the J call TRBJ1-5, with unresolved D. The CDR3 loop spans 15 amino acids. The germline V gene has CDR1 MNHEY and CDR2 SVGAGI. Trimming shortened V by 4 bases and J by 0 bases, and 10 bases separated the two germline ends. In nucleotides, the CDR3 is TGTGCCAGCAGTTCCGGTGATCATAGCAATCAGCCCCAGCATTTT. It encodes CASSSGDHSNQPQHF.

The rearrangement uses TRBV5-6 and TRBJ2-2, with D unclear. From germline, CDR1 is SGHDT and CDR2 YYEEEE. V lost 4 bases and J 6 bases, leaving 4 bases between the germline ends. The CDR3 length is 11 residues. CDR3 in DNA: TGTGCCAGCAGCGGAGCCGGGGAGCTGTTTTTT. Translated, it gives CASSGAGELFF.

The rearrangement joins TRBV24-1 to TRBJ2-2, with D maybe TRBD1 (5 bases). From germline, CDR1 is KGHDR and CDR2 SFDVKD. Trimming cost V 4 bases and J 7 bases, with 15 bases left between them. There are 15 residues in the CDR3. As DNA, the CDR3 is TGTGCCACCAGTGACCAAATGACAGAATACGGGGAGCTGTTTTTT. Translating it yields CATSDQMTEYGELFF.

This chain joins TRBV5-4 and TRBJ2-7, with TRBD2 identical over 8 bases. V was clipped by 4 bases and J by 2 bases; unmatched bases: 8. CDR1 SGHNT and CDR2 YYREEE come from the germline V gene (reference sequence). The CDR3 is 15 residues long. The CDR3 nucleotides are TGTGCCAGCAGCGCCACGGCGCGGGGGGCCTACGAGCAGTACTTC. Its protein is CASSATARGAYEQYF. Full variable domain (rest looked up from reference TRBV5-4 and TRBJ2-7): ETGVTQSPTHLIKTRGQQVTLRCSSQSGHNTVSWYQQALGQGPQFIFQYYREEENGRGNFPPRFSGLQFPNYSSELNVNALELDDSALYLCASSATARGAYEQYFGPGTRLTVT.

This chain joins TRBV11-3 and TRBJ2-2, with TRBD2 matching over 14 bases. The junction had 6 bases not matched to a gene; V was cut back by 5 bases and J by 1 base. Germline-derived CDR1 and CDR2 are SGHNT and YENEEA. The CDR3 spans 18 residues. DNA for the CDR3: TGTGCCAGCAGCCGCGGACTAGCGGGGGGCTTGAACACCGGGGAGCTGTTTTTT. Translation gives CASSRGLAGGLNTGELFF.

The chain carries TRBV7-6 and TRBJ2-7; 8 bases fit TRBD1. V dropped 2 bases and J dropped 5; count of bases not matched to a gene: 5. Germline V gene data show CDR1 as SGHVS and CDR2 as FNYEAQ. This CDR3 region has 14 residues. The CDR3: CASSLQAGGDEQYF. DNA for the CDR3: TGTGCCAGCAGCTTACAGGCAGGGGGCGACGAGCAGTACTTC.